This is a list of T cell receptor beta chains from one sample in a study of blood T cells in healthy people across ages. TCRdb itself ran the 5' RACE reads through MiXCR, one entry per CDR3 protein. The sample lists around 940,000 distinct CDR3 sequences, roughly 51% seen once, with about a fifth in the top ten. Sequences were obtained from blood. These TCRs come from a woman aged 55-69 years in good health. CDR3s include the opening cysteine and the closing phenylalanine or tryptophan. D genes are given only for firm matches. Only some rows state a clone size, as once, few, many or a class for expanded clones.

d_call,clone_size,j_call,v_call,cdr3_nt,cdr3_aa
TRBD1,few,TRBJ2-1,TRBV7-9,TGTGCCAGCAGCCCGAACCCGATCAGGGGGCTCTACAATGAGCAGTTCTTC,CASSPNPIRGLYNEQFF
.,few,TRBJ2-3,TRBV7-9,TGTGCCAGCAGCTTTGGCGGATTAACTAGCACAGATACGCAGTATTTT,CASSFGGLTSTDTQYF
.,few,TRBJ2-1,TRBV20-1,TGCAGTGGAGGCGGAAGCTCCTACAATGAGCAGTTCTTC,CSGGGSSYNEQFF
.,.,TRBJ2-7,TRBV5-6,TGTGCCAGCAGCTTGGGCCTAACTATCTACGAGCAGTACTTC,CASSLGLTIYEQYF
TRBD2,few,TRBJ2-7,TRBV12-3/TRBV12-4,TGTGCCAGCAGTTTTTCCCTAGCGGGGGGGGAGCAGTACTTC,CASSFSLAGGEQYF
.,once,TRBJ1-1,TRBV20-1,TGCAGTGCTAGGCGGCAGGGAGGGTCTGAAGCTTTCTTT,CSARRQGGSEAFF
.,.,TRBJ1-4,TRBV20-1,TGCAGTACCTTCAGGGGTGAAAAACTGTTTTTT,CSTFRGEKLFF
.,few,TRBJ2-7,TRBV6-2/TRBV6-3,TGTGCCAGCAGTTGGACTGACTCGTCGCCCCAGTACTTC,CASSWTDSSPQYF
.,.,TRBJ2-1,TRBV12-3/TRBV12-4,TGTGCCAGCAGTTTAGGGGGGATGAGCTCCTACAATGAGCAGTTCTTC,CASSLGGMSSYNEQFF
.,few,TRBJ2-1,TRBV10-3,TGTGCCATCAGGAGGGGGAAGCGGGACAATGAGCAGTTCTTC,CAIRRGKRDNEQFF
.,.,TRBJ2-3,TRBV28,TGTGCCAGCAGTTTATCGGCGGGGGCGGGGGATACGCAGTATTTT,CASSLSAGAGDTQYF
.,few,TRBJ2-5,TRBV20-1,TGCAGTGCTAGTTTTTCAGGGTCTAAGGAGACCCAGTACTTC,CSASFSGSKETQYF
TRBD2,.,TRBJ2-1,TRBV20-1,TGCAGTGCTAGAAGACTAGCGGGTAGTATTGAGCAGTTCTTC,CSARRLAGSIEQFF
.,.,TRBJ2-4,TRBV11-3,TGTGCCAGCAGCCCCAAGGGGGGAGTAAGGCCGGCCAAAAACATTCAGTACTTC,CASSPKGGVRPAKNIQYF
.,.,TRBJ2-1,TRBV12-3/TRBV12-4,TGTGCCGGCAGTCCATCCAATGAGCAGTTCTTC,CAGSPSNEQFF
TRBD1,few,TRBJ1-1,TRBV13,TGTGCCAGCAGCTCCCGACAGGGTCGGACTGAAGCTTTCTTT,CASSSRQGRTEAFF
.,.,TRBJ2-5,TRBV24-1,TGTGCCACCCGGGGGCTTGAAAATGAGCAGTACTTC,CATRGLENEQYF
.,many,TRBJ2-7,TRBV29-1,TGCAGCGTCAGGATGGATTCGACCTACGAGCAGTACTTC,CSVRMDSTYEQYF
.,.,TRBJ2-3,TRBV20-1,TGCAGTGTCCAGATTCTTGATACGCAGTATTTT,CSVQILDTQYF
.,few,TRBJ1-5,TRBV28,TGTGCCAGCAGGATAACAGGCAATCAGCCCCAGCATTTT,CASRITGNQPQHF
TRBD2,.,TRBJ2-6,TRBV11-1,TGTGCCAGCAGCATTAGCGGGAGAACCGGGGCCAACGTCCTGACTTTC,CASSISGRTGANVLTF
.,.,TRBJ2-3,TRBV7-2,TGTGCCAGCAGCCTTATTGGAGGTCGCACAGATACGCAGTATTTT,CASSLIGGRTDTQYF
TRBD2,.,TRBJ2-1,TRBV5-1,TGCGCCAGCAGCTTGGGACTAGCGGGGAAACAAGGTGAGCAGTTCTTC,CASSLGLAGKQGEQFF
TRBD1,few,TRBJ2-6,TRBV6-2/TRBV6-3,TGTGCCAGCCGGGACAGGAGCTCTGGGGCCAACGTCCTGACTTTC,CASRDRSSGANVLTF
TRBD2,few,TRBJ2-7,TRBV20-1,TGCAGTGCTTACGGGACTAGCTATAAGTACGAGCAGTACTTC,CSAYGTSYKYEQYF
TRBD1,.,TRBJ1-4,TRBV27,TGTGCCAGCAGTTTACGAGTGACAGGGGGTGAAAAACTGTTTTTT,CASSLRVTGGEKLFF
TRBD2,.,TRBJ2-3,TRBV20-1,TGCAGTGCAACCCTAGCGGGCGCACGAGGTACGCAGTATTTT,CSATLAGARGTQYF
.,.,TRBJ1-2,TRBV20-1,TGCAGTGCCTACCAATCGGGGCCGGGTGGCTACACCTTC,CSAYQSGPGGYTF
TRBD2,.,TRBJ2-5,TRBV15,TGTGCCACCAGCAGAGATCTAGGGACTAGCGGCCCGGGGAGGACCCAGTACTTC,CATSRDLGTSGPGRTQYF
TRBD2,once,TRBJ2-1,TRBV2,TGTGCCAGCAGTGAATTACGAGCGGGAGGATCCTACAATGAGCAGTTCTTC,CASSELRAGGSYNEQFF
TRBD1,few,TRBJ2-7,TRBV14,TGTGCCAGTAGCCCTCCGGGACAGATGTACGAGCAGTACTTC,CASSPPGQMYEQYF
TRBD2,.,TRBJ2-5,TRBV18,TGTGCCAGCTCACCCGCGGGGAGGGTTGAGACCCAGTACTTC,CASSPAGRVETQYF
.,.,TRBJ2-7,TRBV5-1,TGCGCCAGCAGCTGGGGACCTGAAAAAGGCTACGAGCAGTACTTC,CASSWGPEKGYEQYF
.,few,TRBJ1-1,TRBV11-2,TGTGCCAGCAGCTTAGAGGGATGGTCTGAAGCTTTCTTT,CASSLEGWSEAFF
.,few,TRBJ2-3,TRBV27,TGTGCCAGCAGTTTCTCCGCTACTCTAGATACGCAGTATTTT,CASSFSATLDTQYF
.,.,TRBJ2-1,TRBV7-2,TGTGCCAGCAGCTTAGATGATCCTGCGCAGTTCTTC,CASSLDDPAQFF
.,few,TRBJ1-2,TRBV12-3/TRBV12-4,TGTGCCAGCAGTATCCCAAACTATGGCTACACCTTC,CASSIPNYGYTF
.,few,TRBJ1-5,TRBV4-1,TGCGCCAGCAGCCAAGCAAGCCCAGGGCCCCAGCATTTT,CASSQASPGPQHF
.,.,TRBJ1-2,TRBV7-6,TGTGCCAGCCGGGAGTTGGGAGGGGGTGGCTACACCTTC,CASRELGGGGYTF
.,.,TRBJ2-7,TRBV5-5,TGTGCCAGCAGCACCGCCAGCGGCAGCTCCTACGAGCAGTACTTC,CASSTASGSSYEQYF
TRBD1,few,TRBJ1-2,TRBV25-1,TGTGCCAGCAGTGATACGGGACAGGGTATCTATGGCTACACCTTC,CASSDTGQGIYGYTF
TRBD1,many,TRBJ1-2,TRBV28,TGTGCCCCAGGGGGCAGGTTCTATGGCTACACCTTC,CAPGGRFYGYTF
TRBD2,.,TRBJ2-7,TRBV12-3/TRBV12-4,TGTGCCAGCAGACCCGCCGCGGGAGCGAGGTGGTACGAGCAGTACTTC,CASRPAAGARWYEQYF
TRBD1,.,TRBJ2-5,TRBV12-3/TRBV12-4,TGTGCCAGCAGTTATACTCTGACAGGGGTCAGGGAGACCCAGTACTTC,CASSYTLTGVRETQYF
TRBD2,.,TRBJ2-7,TRBV5-1,TGCGCCAGCAGCTGGGGGGGGGAGAGTGTCGGGCAGTACTTC,CASSWGGESVGQYF
.,many,TRBJ2-5,TRBV29-1,TGCAGCGTTGAGCCGGGAGAGACCCAGTACTTC,CSVEPGETQYF
.,few,TRBJ2-3,TRBV24-1,TGTGCCACCAGTGATTGGTGGAGGGGAGATACCACAGATACGCAGTATTTT,CATSDWWRGDTTDTQYF
TRBD1,.,TRBJ2-5,TRBV5-1,TGCGCCAGCAGAGACGGGACAGGGGGACGACAAGAGACCCAGTACTTC,CASRDGTGGRQETQYF
.,.,TRBJ2-7,TRBV12-3/TRBV12-4,TGTGCCAGCAGCGGGACCGTCACCTACGAGCAGTACTTC,CASSGTVTYEQYF
TRBD1,few,TRBJ1-2,TRBV20-1,TGCAGTGCTAGAGTACCCGGGACAGGGGGCGCCTATGGCTACACCTTC,CSARVPGTGGAYGYTF
TRBD1,.,TRBJ1-5,TRBV2,TGTGCCAGCAGCGAGGGACAGTCTAACAATCAGCCCCAGCATTTT,CASSEGQSNNQPQHF
.,few,TRBJ2-1,TRBV20-1,TGCAGTGCTAGATTATCGGGGATTGGGAATGAGCAGTTCTTC,CSARLSGIGNEQFF
TRBD2,.,TRBJ2-5,TRBV12-3/TRBV12-4,TGTGCCAGCAGTAGAGGAAGAGCGGGAGTGGAGACCCAGTACTTC,CASSRGRAGVETQYF
TRBD2,.,TRBJ2-5,TRBV4-2,TGTGCCAGCAGCATTGGGGGGTTAGCGGGAGTGGAGGAGACCCAGTACTTC,CASSIGGLAGVEETQYF